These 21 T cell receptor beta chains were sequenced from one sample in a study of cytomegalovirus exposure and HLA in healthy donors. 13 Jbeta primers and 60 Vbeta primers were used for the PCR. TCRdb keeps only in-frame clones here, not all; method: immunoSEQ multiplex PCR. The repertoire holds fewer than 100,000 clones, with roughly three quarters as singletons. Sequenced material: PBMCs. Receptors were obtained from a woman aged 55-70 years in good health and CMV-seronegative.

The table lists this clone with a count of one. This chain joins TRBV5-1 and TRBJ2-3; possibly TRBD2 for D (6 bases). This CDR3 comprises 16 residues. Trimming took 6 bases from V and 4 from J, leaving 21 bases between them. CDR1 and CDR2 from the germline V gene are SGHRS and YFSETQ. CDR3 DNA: TGCGCCAGCACCCCCCTAGCGAGAGGGCTCGCAGATACGCAGTATTTT. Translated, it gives CASTPLARGLADTQYF.

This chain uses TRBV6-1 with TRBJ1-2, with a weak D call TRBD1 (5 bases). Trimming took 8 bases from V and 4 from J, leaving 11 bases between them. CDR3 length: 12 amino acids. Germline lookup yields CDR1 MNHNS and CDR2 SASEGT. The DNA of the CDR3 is TGTGCCAGCGTGGGGGGGATCTATGGCTACACCTTC. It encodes CASVGGIYGYTF.

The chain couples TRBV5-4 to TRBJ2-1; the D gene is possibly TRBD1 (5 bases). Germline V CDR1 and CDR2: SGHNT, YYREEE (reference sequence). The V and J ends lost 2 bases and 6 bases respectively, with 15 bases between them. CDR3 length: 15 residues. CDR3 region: CASSLETAIPNEQFF. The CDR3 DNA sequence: TGTGCCAGCAGCTTAGAGACAGCGATCCCCAATGAGCAGTTCTTC.

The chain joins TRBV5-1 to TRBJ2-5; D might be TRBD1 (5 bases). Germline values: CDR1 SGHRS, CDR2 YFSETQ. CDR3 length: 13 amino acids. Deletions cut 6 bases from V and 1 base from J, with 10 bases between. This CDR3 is CASTRQPQETQYF. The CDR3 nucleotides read TGCGCCAGCACGCGACAGCCCCAAGAGACCCAGTACTTC.

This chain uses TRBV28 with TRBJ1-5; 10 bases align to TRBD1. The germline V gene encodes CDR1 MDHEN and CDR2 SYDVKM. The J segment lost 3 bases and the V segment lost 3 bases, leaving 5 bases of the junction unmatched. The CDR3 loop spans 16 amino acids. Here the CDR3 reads CASSFQGQGPNQPQHF. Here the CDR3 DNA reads TGTGCCAGCAGTTTCCAGGGACAGGGGCCCAATCAGCCCCAGCATTTT.

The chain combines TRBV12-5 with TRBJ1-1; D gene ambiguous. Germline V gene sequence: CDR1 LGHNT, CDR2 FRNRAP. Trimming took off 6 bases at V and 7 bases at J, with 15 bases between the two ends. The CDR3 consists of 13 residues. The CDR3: CASGPGSPYEAFF. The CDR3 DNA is TGTGCTAGTGGCCCGGGGAGTCCGTATGAAGCTTTCTTT.

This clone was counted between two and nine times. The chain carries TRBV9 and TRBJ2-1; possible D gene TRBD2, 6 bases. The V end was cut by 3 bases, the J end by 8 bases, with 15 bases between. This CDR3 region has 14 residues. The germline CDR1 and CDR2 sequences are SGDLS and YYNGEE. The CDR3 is CASSGSSGSDEQFF. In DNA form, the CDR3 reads TGTGCCAGCAGCGGATCGTCCGGGAGCGATGAGCAGTTCTTC.

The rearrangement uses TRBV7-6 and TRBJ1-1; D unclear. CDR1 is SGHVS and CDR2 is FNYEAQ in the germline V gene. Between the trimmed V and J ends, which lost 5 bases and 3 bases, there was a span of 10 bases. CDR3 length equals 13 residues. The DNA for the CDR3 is TGTGCCAGCAGCCATAGCGGGGACACTGAAGCTTTCTTT. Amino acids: CASSHSGDTEAFF.

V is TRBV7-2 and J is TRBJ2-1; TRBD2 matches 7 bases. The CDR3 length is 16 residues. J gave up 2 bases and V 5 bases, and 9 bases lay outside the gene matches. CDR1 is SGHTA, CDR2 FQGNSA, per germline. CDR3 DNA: TGTGCCAGCAGCCCTCCGGGACTACCACCCTACAATGAGCAGTTCTTC. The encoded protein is CASSPPGLPPYNEQFF.

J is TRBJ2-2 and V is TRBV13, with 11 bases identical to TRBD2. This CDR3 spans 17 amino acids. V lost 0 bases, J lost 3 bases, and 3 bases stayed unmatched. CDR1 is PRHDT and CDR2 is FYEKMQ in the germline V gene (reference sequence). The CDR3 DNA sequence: TGTGCCAGCAGCTTAGGGGCGGGACTAGCGGACACCGGGGAGCTGTTTTTT. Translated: CASSLGAGLADTGELFF.

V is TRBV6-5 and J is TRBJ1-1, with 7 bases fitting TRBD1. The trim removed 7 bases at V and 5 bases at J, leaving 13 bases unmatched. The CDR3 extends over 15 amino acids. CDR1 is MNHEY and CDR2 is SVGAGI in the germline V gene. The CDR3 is CASTHRGIGQTEAFF. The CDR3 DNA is TGTGCCAGCACCCACAGGGGAATCGGGCAAACTGAAGCTTTCTTT.

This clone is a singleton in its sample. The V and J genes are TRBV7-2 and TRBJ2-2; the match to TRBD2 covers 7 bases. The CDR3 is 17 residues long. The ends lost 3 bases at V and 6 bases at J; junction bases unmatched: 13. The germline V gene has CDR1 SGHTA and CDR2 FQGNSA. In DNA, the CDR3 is TGTGCCAGCAGCTTTTTTGGGATAGTTAGCGGGCCCGGGGAGCTGTTTTTT. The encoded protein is CASSFFGIVSGPGELFF.

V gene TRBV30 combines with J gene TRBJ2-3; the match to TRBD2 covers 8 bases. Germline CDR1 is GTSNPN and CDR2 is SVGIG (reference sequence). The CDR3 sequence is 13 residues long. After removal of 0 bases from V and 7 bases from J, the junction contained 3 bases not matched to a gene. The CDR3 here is CAWSVRGGNTQYF. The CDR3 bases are TGTGCCTGGAGTGTACGGGGGGGGAATACGCAGTATTTT.

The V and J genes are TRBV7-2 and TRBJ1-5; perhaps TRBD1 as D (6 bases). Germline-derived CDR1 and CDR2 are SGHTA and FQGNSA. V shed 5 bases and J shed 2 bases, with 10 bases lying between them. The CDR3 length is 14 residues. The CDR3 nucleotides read TGTGCCAGCAGCCCCAGACAGGGCAATCAGCCCCAGCATTTT. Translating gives CASSPRQGNQPQHF.

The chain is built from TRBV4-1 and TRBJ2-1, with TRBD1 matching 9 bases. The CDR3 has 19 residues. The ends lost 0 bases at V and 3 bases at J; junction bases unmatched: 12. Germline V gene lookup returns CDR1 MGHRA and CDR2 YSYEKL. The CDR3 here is CASSQDVSLGDRVYNEQFF. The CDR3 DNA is TGCGCCAGCAGCCAAGATGTGTCCCTGGGGGACAGGGTCTACAATGAGCAGTTCTTC.

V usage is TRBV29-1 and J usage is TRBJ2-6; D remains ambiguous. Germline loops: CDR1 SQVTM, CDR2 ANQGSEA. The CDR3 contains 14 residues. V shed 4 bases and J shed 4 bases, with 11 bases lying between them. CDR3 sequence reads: CSVAPAGGANVLTF. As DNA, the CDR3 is TGCAGCGTTGCCCCCGCTGGCGGGGCCAACGTCCTGACTTTC.

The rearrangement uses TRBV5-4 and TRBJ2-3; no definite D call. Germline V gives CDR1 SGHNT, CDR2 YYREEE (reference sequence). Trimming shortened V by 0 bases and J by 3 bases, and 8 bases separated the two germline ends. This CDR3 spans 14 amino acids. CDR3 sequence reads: CASSLVARTDTQYF. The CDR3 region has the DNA TGTGCCAGCAGCTTGGTCGCGCGAACAGATACGCAGTATTTT.

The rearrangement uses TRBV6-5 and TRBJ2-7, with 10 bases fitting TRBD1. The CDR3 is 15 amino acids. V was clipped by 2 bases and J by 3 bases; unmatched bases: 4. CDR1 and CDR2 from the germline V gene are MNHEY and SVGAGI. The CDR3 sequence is CASSYRDRGGYEQYF. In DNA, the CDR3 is TGTGCCAGCAGTTACCGGGACAGGGGAGGCTACGAGCAGTACTTC.

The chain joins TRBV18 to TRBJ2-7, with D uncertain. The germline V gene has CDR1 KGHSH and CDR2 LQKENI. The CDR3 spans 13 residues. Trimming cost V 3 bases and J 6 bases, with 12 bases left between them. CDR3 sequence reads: CASSPAEFREQYF. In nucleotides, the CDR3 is TGTGCCAGCTCACCGGCGGAATTTCGCGAGCAGTACTTC.

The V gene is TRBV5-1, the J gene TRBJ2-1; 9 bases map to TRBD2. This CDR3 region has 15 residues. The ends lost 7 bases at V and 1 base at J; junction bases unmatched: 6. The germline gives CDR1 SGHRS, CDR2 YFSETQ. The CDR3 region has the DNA TGCGCCAGCGGCCCAGCGGGGGGTTCCTACAATGAGCAGTTCTTC. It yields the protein CASGPAGGSYNEQFF.

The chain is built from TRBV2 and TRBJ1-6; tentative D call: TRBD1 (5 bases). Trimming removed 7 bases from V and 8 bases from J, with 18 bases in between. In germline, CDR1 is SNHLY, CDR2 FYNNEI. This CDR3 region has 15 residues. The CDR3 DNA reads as TGTGCCAGCATCCGGGCCACAGGCTCTTATTCACCCCTCCACTTT. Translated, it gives CASIRATGSYSPLHF.